Listed below are T cell receptor beta chains from one sample, sequenced in a study of a mutant IDH1 vaccine in newly diagnosed glioma. The protocol was immunoSEQ multiplex PCR, while the TCRdb copy is restricted to in-frame clones and leaves out a portion. The data contain approximately 45,000 clones, 85% to 95% of them singletons. Which antigens these TCRs recognize remains unknown. Sequences were derived from PBMCs, sampled from a glioma patient whose treatment included an IDH1 peptide vaccine. The receptors were gathered from a man aged 50-59 years with glioma. Each CDR3 is given with its conserved first and last residue. Fields, in order: clone size, V gene, CDR3 length, CDR3 protein. Clone size is not always given. Where it is, it says once, few, many or a class for expanded clones.

-	TRBV6-1	14	CASSEGLMNTEAFF
-	TRBV9	13	CASSVVPQETQYF
-	TRBV6-1	13	CAASRVRQDEQYF
-	TRBV6-5	14	CASSYQDVTDTQYF
once	TRBV5-1	12	CASSYSRGEQFF
-	TRBV5-6	14	CASSLKAGGETQYF
-	TRBV9	15	CASSLGQGPDETQYF
-	TRBV4-3	15	CASSQDRGSNQPQHF
few	TRBV5-6	13	CASSLSRTGELFF
-	TRBV28	14	CASNTGTALYEQYF
-	TRBV6-4	15	CASSDGDSSYNEQFF
-	TRBV18	15	CASSPLSGRGNEQFF
once	TRBV7-9	15	CASSSSAGGVNEQFF
-	TRBV4-2	16	CASSQGPAGVSDTQYF
-	TRBV30	13	CAWGPGMDSPLHF
few	TRBV29-1	12	CSAGQGDGELFF
-	TRBV19	15	CASSIGSGTTYEQYF
few	TRBV4-2	16	CASSQDSGGMSGELFF
-	TRBV5-6	16	CASRPDHLDSNQPQHF
-	TRBV7-6	16	CASSLYQREGEETQYF
-	TRBV18	12	CASYPGQGFYTF
-	TRBV6-6	15	CASSYEAGLGETQYF